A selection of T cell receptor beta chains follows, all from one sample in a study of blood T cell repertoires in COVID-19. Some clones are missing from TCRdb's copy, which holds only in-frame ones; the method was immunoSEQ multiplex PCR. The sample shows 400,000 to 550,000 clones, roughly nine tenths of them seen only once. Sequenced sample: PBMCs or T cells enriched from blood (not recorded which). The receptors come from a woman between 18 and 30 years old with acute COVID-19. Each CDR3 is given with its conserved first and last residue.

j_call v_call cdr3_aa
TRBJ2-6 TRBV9 CASSRREVSGANVLTF
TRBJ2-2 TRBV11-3 CASSFSGTGELFF
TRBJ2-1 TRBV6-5 CASRDRPNNEQFF
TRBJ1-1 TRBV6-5 CASSSGGNTEAFF
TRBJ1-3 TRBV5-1 CASSLQGSGNTIYF
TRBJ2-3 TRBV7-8 CASRGRGTDTQYF
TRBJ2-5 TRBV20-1 CSASSTGTSGRQTQYF
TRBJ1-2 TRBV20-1 CSADRDYGYTF
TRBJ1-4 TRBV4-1 CASSQEWGLGEKLFF
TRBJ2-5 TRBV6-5 CASRYLSQGAGETQYF
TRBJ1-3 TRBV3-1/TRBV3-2 CASSQDTLGNTIYF
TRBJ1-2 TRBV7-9 CASSHIGETYGYTF
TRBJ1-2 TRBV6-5 CASSAGQGAIYGYTF
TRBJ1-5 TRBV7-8 CASSSRQVNQPQHF
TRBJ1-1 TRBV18 CASSQVIGHGNTEAFF
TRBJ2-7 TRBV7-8 CASSSQGYEQYF
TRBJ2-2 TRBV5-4 CASSVGPGAGELFF
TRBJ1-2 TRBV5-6 CASSLAVSGHAGYTF
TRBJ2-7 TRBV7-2 CASSPGAGTSESYEQYF
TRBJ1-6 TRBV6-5 CASSLSSGPLHF
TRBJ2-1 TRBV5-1 CASSLGGLAGVEEQFF
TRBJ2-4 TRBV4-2 CASSQDSSFGNIQYF